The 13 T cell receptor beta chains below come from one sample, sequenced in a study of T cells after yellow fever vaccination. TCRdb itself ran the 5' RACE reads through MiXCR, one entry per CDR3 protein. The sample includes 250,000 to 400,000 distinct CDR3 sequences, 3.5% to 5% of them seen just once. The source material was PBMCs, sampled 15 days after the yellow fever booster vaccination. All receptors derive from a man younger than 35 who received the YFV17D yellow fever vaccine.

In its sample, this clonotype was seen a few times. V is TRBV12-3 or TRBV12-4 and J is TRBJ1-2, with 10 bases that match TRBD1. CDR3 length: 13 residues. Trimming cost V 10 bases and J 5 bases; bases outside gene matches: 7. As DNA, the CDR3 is TGTGCCACCAGATCGGGACAGGGGTATGGCTACACCTTC. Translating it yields CATRSGQGYGYTF.

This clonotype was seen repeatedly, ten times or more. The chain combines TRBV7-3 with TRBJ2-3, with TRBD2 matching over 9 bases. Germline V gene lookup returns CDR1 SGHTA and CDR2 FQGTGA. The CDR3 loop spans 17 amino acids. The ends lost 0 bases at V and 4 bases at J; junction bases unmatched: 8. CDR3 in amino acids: CASSLTPLAGGPDTQYF. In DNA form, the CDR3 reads TGTGCCAGCAGCTTAACTCCTCTGGCGGGGGGGCCAGATACGCAGTATTTT.

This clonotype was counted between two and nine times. The CDR3 sequence is CASSFGFSEQYV. The CDR3 coding sequence is TGTGCCAGCAGCTTTGGCTTTTCCGAGCAGTACGTC. The J gene is TRBJ2-7, the V gene TRBV7-9, with no clear D. V lost 3 bases to trimming and J lost 6 bases, with 9 bases between them. CDR3 length: 12 residues. Per germline, CDR1 SEHNR and CDR2 FQNEAQ (reference sequence).

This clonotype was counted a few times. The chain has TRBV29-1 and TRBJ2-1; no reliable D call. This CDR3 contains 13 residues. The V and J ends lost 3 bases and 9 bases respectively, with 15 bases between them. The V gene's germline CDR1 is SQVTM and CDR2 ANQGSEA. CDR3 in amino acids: CSVEVWQVGEQFF. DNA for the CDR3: TGCAGCGTTGAGGTCTGGCAGGTCGGTGAGCAGTTCTTC.

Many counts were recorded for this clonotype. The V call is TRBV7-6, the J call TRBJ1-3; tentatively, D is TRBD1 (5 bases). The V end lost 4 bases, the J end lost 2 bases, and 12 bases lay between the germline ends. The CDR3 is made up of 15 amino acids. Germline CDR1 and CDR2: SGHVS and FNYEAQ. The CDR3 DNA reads TGTGCCAGCAGCTACGTGGACAAAGCTGGAAACACCATATATTTT. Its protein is CASSYVDKAGNTIYF. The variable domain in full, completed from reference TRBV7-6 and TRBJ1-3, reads GAGVSQSPRYKVTKRGQDVALRCDPISGHVSLYWYRQALGQGPEFLTYFNYEAQQDKSGLPNDRFSAERPEGSISTLTIQRTEQRDSAMYRCASSYVDKAGNTIYFGEGSWLTVV.

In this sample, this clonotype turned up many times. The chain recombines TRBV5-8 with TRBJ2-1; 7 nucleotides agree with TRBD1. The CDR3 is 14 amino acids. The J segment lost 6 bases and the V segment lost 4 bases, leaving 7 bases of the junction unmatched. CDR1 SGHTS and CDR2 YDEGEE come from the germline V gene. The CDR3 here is CASSQGTDSNEQFF. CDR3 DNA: TGTGCCAGCAGCCAGGGGACAGACTCCAATGAGCAGTTCTTC.

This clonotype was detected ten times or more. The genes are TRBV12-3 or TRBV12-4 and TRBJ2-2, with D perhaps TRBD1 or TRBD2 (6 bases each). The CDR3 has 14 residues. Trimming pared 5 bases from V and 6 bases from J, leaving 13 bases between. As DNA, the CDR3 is TGTGCCAGCAGTACCCTCGGGGGCTCCGGGGAGCTGTTTTTT. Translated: CASSTLGGSGELFF.

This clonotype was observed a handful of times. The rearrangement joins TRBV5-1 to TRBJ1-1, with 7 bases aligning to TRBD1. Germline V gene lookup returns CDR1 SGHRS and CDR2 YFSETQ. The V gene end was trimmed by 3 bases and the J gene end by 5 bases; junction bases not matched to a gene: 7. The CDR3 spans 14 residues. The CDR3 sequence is CASSWREGATEAFF. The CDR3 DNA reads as TGCGCCAGCAGCTGGCGGGAGGGGGCAACTGAAGCTTTCTTT.

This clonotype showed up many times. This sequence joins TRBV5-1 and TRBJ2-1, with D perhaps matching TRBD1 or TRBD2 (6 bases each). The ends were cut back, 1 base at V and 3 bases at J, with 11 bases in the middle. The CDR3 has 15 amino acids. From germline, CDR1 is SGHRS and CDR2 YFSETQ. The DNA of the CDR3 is TGCGCCAGCAGCTTGTGGGGGGCTAACTACAATGAGCAGTTCTTC. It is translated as CASSLWGANYNEQFF. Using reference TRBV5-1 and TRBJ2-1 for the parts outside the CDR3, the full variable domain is KAGVTQTPRYLIKTRGQQVTLSCSPISGHRSVSWYQQTPGQGLQFLFEYFSETQRNKGNFPGRFSGRQFSNSRSEMNVSTLELGDSALYLCASSLWGANYNEQFFGPGTRLTVL.

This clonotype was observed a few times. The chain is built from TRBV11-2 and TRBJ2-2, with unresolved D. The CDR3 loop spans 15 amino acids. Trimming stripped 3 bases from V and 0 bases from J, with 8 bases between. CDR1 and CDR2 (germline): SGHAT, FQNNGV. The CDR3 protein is CASSFLYANTGELFF. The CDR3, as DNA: TGTGCCAGCAGCTTCCTCTACGCGAACACCGGGGAGCTGTTTTTT.

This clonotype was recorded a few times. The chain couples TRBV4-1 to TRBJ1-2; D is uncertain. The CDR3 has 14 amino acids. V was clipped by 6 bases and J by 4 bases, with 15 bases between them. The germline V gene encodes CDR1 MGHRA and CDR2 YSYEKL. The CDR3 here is CASRFTVPVYGYTF. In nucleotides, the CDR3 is TGCGCCAGCAGGTTCACGGTCCCAGTCTATGGCTACACCTTC.

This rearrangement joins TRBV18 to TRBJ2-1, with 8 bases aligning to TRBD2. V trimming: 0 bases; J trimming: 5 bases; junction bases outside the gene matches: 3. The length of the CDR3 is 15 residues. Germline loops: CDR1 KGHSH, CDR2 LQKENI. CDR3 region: CASSPPRGGHNEQFF. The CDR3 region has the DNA TGTGCCAGCTCACCACCACGGGGGGGGCACAATGAGCAGTTCTTC.

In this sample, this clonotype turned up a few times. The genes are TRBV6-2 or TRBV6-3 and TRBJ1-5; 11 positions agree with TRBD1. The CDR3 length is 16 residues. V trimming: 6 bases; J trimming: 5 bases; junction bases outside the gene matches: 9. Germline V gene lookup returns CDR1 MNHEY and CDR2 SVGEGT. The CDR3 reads CASRSTGTGGYQPQHF. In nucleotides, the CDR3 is TGTGCCAGCAGGTCTACCGGGACAGGGGGTTATCAGCCCCAGCATTTT.